This is a list of T cell receptor beta chains from one sample in a study of T cell responses to AZD1222 COVID-19 vaccine. Sequenced by immunoSEQ multiplex PCR; TCRdb stores in-frame clones only, minus some. Altogether under 150,000 clones are present, approximately 94% being singletons, with the ten largest covering about 5%. Sequenced material: peripheral blood, taken on day 0 of AZD1222 vaccination. These receptors all stem from an adult in good health. Both conserved end residues are part of each CDR3. D genes are given only for firm matches. Where a row states a size, it is once, few, many or the class of an expanded clone; other rows omit it.

len	abundance	v_gene	j_gene	d_gene	CDR3aa	CDR3nt
14	-	TRBV10-3	TRBJ1-1	TRBD1	CAISEGQASTEAFF	TGTGCCATCAGTGAGGGACAGGCTTCGACTGAAGCTTTCTTT
15	few	TRBV28	TRBJ1-3	TRBD1	CASSQLTGLGNTIYF	TGTGCCAGCAGTCAACTGACAGGGTTAGGAAACACCATATATTTT
15	-	TRBV29-1	TRBJ2-3	TRBD2	CSVAVIAGGTDTQYF	TGCAGCGTTGCCGTTATAGCGGGGGGCACAGATACGCAGTATTTT
15	-	TRBV7-8	TRBJ1-2	-	CASSLAADSNYGYTF	TGTGCCAGCAGCTTAGCGGCAGACTCTAACTATGGCTACACCTTC
14	-	TRBV7-9	TRBJ2-5	-	CASSDVAYKETQYF	TGTGCCAGCAGCGACGTAGCGTACAAAGAGACCCAGTACTTC
16	-	TRBV19	TRBJ1-5	-	CASRGPGHRVDQPQHF	TGTGCCAGTAGGGGACCAGGGCACAGGGTGGATCAGCCCCAGCATTTT
16	-	TRBV18	TRBJ1-2	-	CASSPQWGGGDYGYTF	TGTGCCAGCTCACCACAGTGGGGTGGCGGGGACTATGGCTACACCTTC
15	-	TRBV7-2	TRBJ1-3	-	CASSLWSSSGNTIYF	TGTGCCAGCAGCTTATGGTCGAGCTCTGGAAACACCATATATTTT
17	-	TRBV19	TRBJ2-2	-	CASTPYRAGVLSGELFF	TGTGCCAGTACCCCCTACAGGGCGGGAGTTCTATCCGGGGAGCTGTTTTTT
15	-	TRBV27	TRBJ2-7	-	CASSSNTGRSYEQYF	TGTGCCAGCAGTTCAAACACCGGGAGATCCTACGAGCAGTACTTC
15	-	TRBV4-3	TRBJ2-5	-	CASSQDLAGGETQYF	TGCGCCAGCAGCCAAGATTTGGCGGGTGGTGAGACCCAGTACTTC
15	-	TRBV6-5	TRBJ1-5	-	CASSLGVQSNQPQHF	TGTGCCAGCAGCCTAGGGGTCCAAAGCAATCAGCCCCAGCATTTT
16	once	TRBV10-2	TRBJ2-1	-	CASSDPSIFIYNEQFF	TGCGCCAGCAGCGATCCGTCCATCTTTATCTACAATGAGCAGTTCTTC
14	once	TRBV4-3	TRBJ1-2	-	CASSQDTQTYGYTF	TGCGCCAGCAGCCAAGACACACAAACCTATGGCTACACCTTC
13	-	TRBV5-6	TRBJ1-2	-	CASSPGAAYGYTF	TGTGCCAGCAGCCCCGGGGCGGCCTATGGCTACACCTTC
16	-	TRBV5-1	TRBJ2-7	-	CASSLVGQGPAGEQYF	TGCGCCAGCAGCTTGGTAGGGCAGGGCCCTGCTGGGGAGCAGTACTTC
10	-	TRBV27	TRBJ2-3	-	CASRGEAQYF	TGTGCCAGCAGGGGGGAAGCGCAGTATTTT
11	-	TRBV12-3/TRBV12-4	TRBJ1-1	-	CASSRRGEAFF	TGTGCCAGCAGCCGTAGGGGTGAAGCTTTCTTT
16	-	TRBV7-6	TRBJ2-3	-	CASSLGGVTTSGAQYF	TGTGCCAGCAGCTTAGGGGGGGTTACCACCTCGGGAGCGCAGTATTTT
13	-	TRBV10-3	TRBJ1-4	-	CAIRGSTNEKLFF	TGTGCCATCAGAGGCTCAACTAATGAAAAACTGTTTTTT
19	-	TRBV7-2	TRBJ2-3	-	CASSLLPIYQSGSTDTQYF	TGTGCCAGCAGCTTACTCCCCATTTACCAGTCGGGTAGCACAGATACGCAGTATTTT
15	-	TRBV6-5	TRBJ1-1	-	CASEKLDGTNTEAFF	TGTGCCAGCGAAAAGTTGGACGGTACGAACACTGAAGCTTTCTTT
12	-	TRBV6-2/TRBV6-3	TRBJ1-2	-	CASSMWRDGYTF	TGTGCCAGCAGTATGTGGAGGGATGGCTACACCTTC
11	-	TRBV9	TRBJ1-2	-	CASSSRYGYTF	TGTGCCAGCAGCTCAAGGTATGGCTACACCTTC
14	-	TRBV14	TRBJ1-2	TRBD1	CASSLAGTAYGYTF	TGTGCCAGCAGCCTTGCCGGGACAGCCTATGGCTACACCTTC
15	-	TRBV6-6	TRBJ2-3	-	CASRFTGLRPDTQYF	TGTGCCAGCAGATTCACAGGGCTCAGGCCAGATACGCAGTATTTT
13	-	TRBV12-5	TRBJ1-1	-	CASGLDRVTEAFF	TGTGCTAGTGGTTTGGACAGGGTAACTGAAGCTTTCTTT
15	-	TRBV5-6	TRBJ2-1	TRBD1	CASSPSDRVENEQFF	TGTGCCAGCAGCCCCTCGGACAGGGTGGAAAATGAGCAGTTCTTC
13	-	TRBV5-1	TRBJ2-5	-	CASSLRPRETQYF	TGCGCCAGCAGCTTGCGCCCCCGAGAGACCCAGTACTTC
14	-	TRBV5-4	TRBJ1-3	-	CASSLGPIGNTIYF	TGTGCCAGCAGCTTGGGTCCGATTGGAAACACCATATATTTT
13	-	TRBV4-1	TRBJ2-1	-	CASSQVGSNEQFF	TGCGCCAGCAGCCAAGTTGGGAGCAATGAGCAGTTCTTC
13	-	TRBV18	TRBJ1-2	TRBD1	CASSPQGAQGYTF	TGTGCCAGCTCACCACAGGGGGCGCAAGGCTACACCTTC
13	-	TRBV7-2	TRBJ1-5	-	CASSLVMGQPQHF	TGTGCCAGCAGCTTAGTGATGGGTCAGCCCCAGCATTTT
13	-	TRBV2	TRBJ1-2	TRBD1	CASSGQGSEGYTF	TGTGCCAGCAGTGGACAGGGATCGGAAGGCTACACCTTC
13	-	TRBV30	TRBJ1-3	-	CAWRIHSGNTIYF	TGTGCCTGGAGGATACACTCTGGAAACACCATATATTTT
14	-	TRBV30	TRBJ1-5	TRBD1	CAWSAGGRYQPQHF	TGTGCCTGGAGCGCAGGGGGCAGATATCAGCCCCAGCATTTT
18	-	TRBV4-3	TRBJ2-1	TRBD2	CASSRSPPTSGIAYEQFF	TGCGCCAGCAGCCGCTCACCCCCAACTAGCGGGATCGCCTATGAGCAGTTCTTC
13	-	TRBV19	TRBJ2-2	-	CASSIGDTGELFF	TGTGCCAGTAGTATCGGGGATACCGGGGAGCTGTTTTTT
15	-	TRBV7-2	TRBJ2-5	-	CASSLVFAGLETQYF	TGTGCCAGCAGCTTAGTATTTGCAGGACTGGAGACCCAGTACTTC
18	-	TRBV4-2	TRBJ2-7	TRBD1	CASSQDREATGTNYEQYF	TGTGCCAGCAGCCAAGATCGTGAGGCGACAGGGACGAACTACGAGCAGTACTTC
14	-	TRBV29-1	TRBJ2-7	TRBD2	CSVVSGGAGYEQYF	TGCAGCGTTGTTAGCGGGGGGGCCGGGTACGAGCAGTACTTC
16	-	TRBV4-3	TRBJ1-1	-	CASSQAVGGMNTEAFF	TGCGCCAGCAGCCAAGCGGTTGGGGGCATGAACACTGAAGCTTTCTTT
18	-	TRBV27	TRBJ2-3	TRBD2	CASSLHPSILAATDTQYF	TGTGCCAGCAGTTTACACCCCAGTATACTAGCGGCCACAGATACGCAGTATTTT
15	-	TRBV5-1	TRBJ2-2	-	CASSLVGGDSGELFF	TGCGCCAGCAGCTTAGTTGGCGGGGATTCCGGGGAGCTGTTTTTT
15	-	TRBV5-5	TRBJ1-5	-	CASSVQPYSNQPQHF	TGTGCCAGCAGCGTACAGCCATATAGCAATCAGCCCCAGCATTTT